Here is one TCR beta chain with its context. This probably arose from a read error, given a far larger clone one base away. Other nucleotide sequences in the sample specify the same CDR3. The donor population consisted of healthy HIV-negative adults with no recent acute infections or vaccinations. Data came from immunoSEQ multiplex PCR; TCRdb stores just in-frame clones and leaves some out. This sample has about 490,000 clones; 81% occur once, and the top ten carry 9.5% to 15%. The record originates from a study of shared clonotypes between healthy human individuals. In the study overall: The donor pool was made up of a couple of women and three men aged 18 to 49.

The sequenced sample consisted of PBMCs. This clonotype was sampled from a woman aged 40 to 49 in good health. Some clones in this sample may be carry-over from other donors' samples.

CDR3: CASSRGTQNTEAFF. CDR3 DNA: TGTGCCAGTAGCCGTGGGACGCAGAACACTGAAGCTTTCTTT. The chain joins TRBV27 to TRBJ1-1; D perhaps matches TRBD1 (5 bases). Per the germline V gene, CDR1 is MNHEY and CDR2 is SMNVEV (reference sequence). V dropped 9 bases and J dropped 1 base, with 15 bases sitting between them. The CDR3 is 14 residues long.